The 2 T cell receptor beta chains below all came from one sample that was sequenced in a study of Graves' ophthalmopathy and Graves' hyperthyroidism (dated by TCRdb to the late 2010s). Sequenced using an Illumina HiSeq 2000. TCR beta CDR3 regions were amplified from RNA transcripts for repertoire sequencing. A first-round RT-PCR used HTBI primers with the Qiagen OneStep RT-PCR kit, followed by a second-round multiplex PCR, size selection and purification. Using fastp at Q25 and MiXCR, TCRdb reprocessed the public reads and kept productive beta chains. Duplicate CDR3 protein sequences are folded into a single record with the most common DNA and genes. A total of 350,000 to 400,000 distinct CDR3 sequences appear in this sample, around 20% of them only once. The biggest ten clones account for around 1.4% of the sample. Sequences were obtained from peripheral blood. These receptors all come from a woman aged 18 to 35 with Graves' ophthalmopathy. Donor details come from another sample of the same person, matched by shared clones.

At least ten counts were recorded for this clonotype. The rearrangement joins TRBV12-5 to TRBJ2-6, with D possibly TRBD2 on 5 matching bases. Germline V gene lookup returns CDR1 LGHNT and CDR2 FRNRAP. Trimming left V 6 bases short and J 0 bases short, with 9 bases between. CDR3 length: 15 residues. The CDR3: CASGPGISGANVLTF. The CDR3 DNA reads as TGTGCTAGTGGCCCGGGGATCTCTGGGGCCAACGTCCTGACTTTC.

Ten or more counts support this clonotype. The chain joins TRBV30 to TRBJ1-5; D is undetermined. Per the germline V gene, CDR1 is GTSNPN and CDR2 is SVGIG (reference sequence). CDR3 size: 13 residues. The V end lost 3 bases, the J end lost 2 bases, and 8 bases lay between the germline ends. This CDR3 reads CAWSADGNQPQHF. The CDR3 DNA is TGTGCCTGGAGCGCTGACGGCAATCAGCCCCAGCATTTT.